This T cell receptor (beta chain) stems from a study of T cells in Graves' hyperthyroidism and ophthalmopathy. This clonotype has a count of ten or more. The CDR3 covers 13 residues. Trimming took off 1 base at V and 6 bases at J, with 9 bases between the two ends. Germline assignment: CDR1 SGHVS and CDR2 FQNEAQ. PBMCs were obtained from under 13 ml fresh peripheral blood. The CDR3 regions of TCR beta were amplified from RNA transcripts. Primed by the HTBI set, a first-round RT-PCR was run on the TCR CDR3. TCRdb reprocessed the multiplex PCR reads with MiXCR, giving one entry per CDR3 protein. The sample gives roughly 500,000 distinct CDR3 sequences, 15% to 20% of which show up once; roughly 29% is in the top ten.

The specimen sequenced was blood. The receptor was derived from a woman aged 25 to 39 with Graves' ophthalmopathy. The rearrangement uses TRBV7-8 and TRBJ1-2, with D possibly TRBD1 on 6 matching bases. DNA of the CDR3: TGTGCCAGCAGCTTAGACAGGGCCAATGGCTACACCTTC. Amino acid sequence: CASSLDRANGYTF.